This T cell receptor beta chain emerged from a study of blood T cell repertoires in COVID-19. Study-wide context: Samples of COVID-19 (acute and convalescent) were obtained from the United States, Italy and Spain. Nucleic acid was either cDNA or gDNA, and it came from T cells, B-cell-depleted T cells, or PBMCs.

Original handling: The assay estimated nucleated cells by amplifying reference gene primers. Using immunoSEQ multiplex PCR, the repertoire was profiled, and TCRdb retains in-frame clones only, with some absent. Clone size and V and J calls were adopted from that table, with D and trimming inferred from the DNA. Of roughly 250,000 clones in the sample, about four fifths were seen once. Per germline, CDR1 PRHDT and CDR2 FYEKMQ (reference sequence). J lost 0 bases, V lost 5 bases, and 11 bases had no gene match. The CDR3 spans 17 residues. Sequenced: peripheral blood. The origin of this receptor is a woman aged 40 to 50 who had recovered from COVID-19. This sequence joins TRBV13 and TRBJ2-7; 9 bases match TRBD2. CDR3 sequence: CASSPSGAGGLSYEQYF. CDR3 in DNA: TGTGCCAGCAGCCCCTCGGGAGCGGGGGGCCTCTCCTACGAGCAGTACTTC.